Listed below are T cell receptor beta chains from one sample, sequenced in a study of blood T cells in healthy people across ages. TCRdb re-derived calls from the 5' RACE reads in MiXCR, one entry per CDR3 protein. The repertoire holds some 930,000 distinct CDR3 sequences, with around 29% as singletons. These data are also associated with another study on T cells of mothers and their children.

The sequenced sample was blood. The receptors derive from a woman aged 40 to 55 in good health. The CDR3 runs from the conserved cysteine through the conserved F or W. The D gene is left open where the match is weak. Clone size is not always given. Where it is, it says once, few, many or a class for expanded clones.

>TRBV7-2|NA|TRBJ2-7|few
TGTGCCAGCAGCTTAAGCCCCTACGACCCCTACGAGCAGTACTTC
CASSLSPYDPYEQYF
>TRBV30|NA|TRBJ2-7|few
TGTGCCTGGAGTCGGCTATCGGGGTGCTACGAGCAGTACTTC
CAWSRLSGCYEQYF
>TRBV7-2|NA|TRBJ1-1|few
TGTGCCAGCAGCTTAAGACCGCAGGGCGGGGACACTGAAGCTTTCTTT
CASSLRPQGGDTEAFF
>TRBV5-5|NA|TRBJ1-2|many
TGTGCCAGCAGCTTGGCACAAGGGGACGGCTACACCTTC
CASSLAQGDGYTF
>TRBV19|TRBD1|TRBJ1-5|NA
TGTGCCAGTAGTTCCTATAAACAGGGGCCCGGTCAGCCCCAGCATTTT
CASSSYKQGPGQPQHF
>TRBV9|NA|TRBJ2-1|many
TGTGCCAGCAGCGTGTATACCTCTATCGGGTACAATGAGCAGTTCTTC
CASSVYTSIGYNEQFF
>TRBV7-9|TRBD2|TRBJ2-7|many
TGTGCCAGCAGCTCCCCGGGAGGGGAGCAGTACTTC
CASSSPGGEQYF
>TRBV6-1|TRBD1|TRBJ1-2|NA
TGTGCCAGCGGTCAGGGACAGCTTAACTATGGCTACACCTTC
CASGQGQLNYGYTF
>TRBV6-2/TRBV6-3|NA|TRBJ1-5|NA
TGTGCCAGCAGTTACTCGAACGGGCCTTTGCGGAGCAATCAGCCCCAGCATTTT
CASSYSNGPLRSNQPQHF
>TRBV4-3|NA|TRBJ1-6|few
TGCGCCAGCAGCCAAAGCAGGGGTATCGATAATTCACCCCTCCACTTT
CASSQSRGIDNSPLHF
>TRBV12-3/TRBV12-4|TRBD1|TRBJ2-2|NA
TGTGCCAGCAGTCCCCTATGGACAGGGGGTAACACCGGGGAGCTGTTTTTT
CASSPLWTGGNTGELFF
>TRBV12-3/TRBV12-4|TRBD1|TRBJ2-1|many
TGTGCCAGCACCTCAACCATGAGGACAGGGCTTCTCAATGAGCAGTTCTTC
CASTSTMRTGLLNEQFF
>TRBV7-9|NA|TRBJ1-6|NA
TGTGCCAGCAGCTTAGACGGTCGTATCCCCCACTTT
CASSLDGRIPHF
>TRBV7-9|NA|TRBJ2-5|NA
TGTGCCAGCAGCTTAGTGGCTTCACTCCACTACGGGCAGTACTTC
CASSLVASLHYGQYF
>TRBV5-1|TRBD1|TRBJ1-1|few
TGCGCCAGCAGCAACCGTGACAGGGGGCGAGGCACTGAAGCTTTCTTT
CASSNRDRGRGTEAFF